This paragraph covers one T cell receptor beta chain sequence. At the DNA level, this CDR3 is encoded by other sequences in the same sample as well. The sample comes from a study of blood T cell repertoires in COVID-19. Study as a whole: The cDNA or gDNA used as material had been derived from T cells, B-cell-depleted T cells, or PBMCs.

Patients at the Seattle site were enrolled during active infection and followed longitudinally. Original handling: How many nucleated cells were present was estimated from reference gene primer amplification. Profiling relied on immunoSEQ multiplex PCR, and the TCRdb table lists in-frame clones only, not all of them. V and J calls and clone size follow that table, whereas D and trimming were derived from the DNA. This sample has some 70,000 clones; 76% occur once, and the top ten carry 14% to 15%. The receptor was isolated from a man aged 55 to 69 with COVID-19, enrolled during active disease. The sequenced material came from peripheral blood.

Here the CDR3 reads CASSLGLAGGTETQYF. Here the CDR3 DNA reads TGCGCCAGCAGCCTCGGACTAGCGGGAGGGACAGAGACCCAGTACTTC. V and J are TRBV5-1 and TRBJ2-5, with 15 bases matching TRBD2. Trimming at V came to 4 bases and at J to 4 bases, leaving 5 bases not matched to a gene. This CDR3 region has 16 residues. Germline CDR1 SGHRS, CDR2 YFSETQ. Combining the CDR3 with reference TRBV5-1 and TRBJ2-5 gives the whole variable domain KAGVTQTPRYLIKTRGQQVTLSCSPISGHRSVSWYQQTPGQGLQFLFEYFSETQRNKGNFPGRFSGRQFSNSRSEMNVSTLELGDSALYLCASSLGLAGGTETQYFGPGTRLLVL.